This T cell receptor beta chain was retrieved from a study of metastatic and nonmetastatic thyroid tumors. At the level of the study: The authors compared repertoires across blood and tumor or nodule tissue from malignant and benign thyroid patients. Whole-study findings and limits: Relative to benign nodules, malignant thyroid tumors were reportedly characterized by significantly elevated TCR beta diversity in blood and tumor.

This clone was seen more than once but under ten times. Its specificity is unknown. Before thyroid surgery, none of the patients had received any treatment. TCRdb used MiXCR to call clones anew from the PCR reads. The sample lists over 45,000 clones, roughly a fifth seen once, with about 4% in the top ten. The clonotype originates from a male donor with papillary thyroid cancer or a benign thyroid nodule (not recorded which). Some clones in this sample may be carry-over from other donors' samples. Sequencing was performed on blood.

The CDR3 DNA sequence: TGTGCCAGCAGTGTCCTTTTGACCTACAATGAGCAGTTCTTC. Protein: CASSVLLTYNEQFF. The V call is TRBV2, the J call TRBJ2-1; unclear D gene. Germline-derived CDR1 and CDR2 are SNHLY and FYNNEI. The CDR3 loop spans 14 amino acids. V lost 4 bases and J lost 2, with 9 bases in between.